The present T cell receptor beta chain was sequenced within a study of cytomegalovirus exposure and HLA in healthy donors. This clone showed up just once. The J segment lost 2 bases and the V segment lost 5 bases, leaving 3 bases of the junction unmatched. Germline lookup yields CDR1 ENHRY and CDR2 SYGVKD. This CDR3 spans 13 amino acids. With 60 Vbeta and 13 Jbeta primers, the PCR was carried out. The method was immunoSEQ multiplex PCR; TCRdb's version includes in-frame clones alone and lacks a portion of them. The data hold some 180,000 clones, with 77% observed a single time. The sequencing sample was made of PBMCs. The rearrangement links TRBV10-3 to TRBJ2-7; TRBD2 aligns across 7 bases. The sequence was obtained from a man in his late teens or twenties in good health and CMV-seronegative. As DNA, the CDR3 is TGTGCCATCAGTCCCCTAGCGGCCTACGAGCAGTACTTC. It encodes CAISPLAAYEQYF.